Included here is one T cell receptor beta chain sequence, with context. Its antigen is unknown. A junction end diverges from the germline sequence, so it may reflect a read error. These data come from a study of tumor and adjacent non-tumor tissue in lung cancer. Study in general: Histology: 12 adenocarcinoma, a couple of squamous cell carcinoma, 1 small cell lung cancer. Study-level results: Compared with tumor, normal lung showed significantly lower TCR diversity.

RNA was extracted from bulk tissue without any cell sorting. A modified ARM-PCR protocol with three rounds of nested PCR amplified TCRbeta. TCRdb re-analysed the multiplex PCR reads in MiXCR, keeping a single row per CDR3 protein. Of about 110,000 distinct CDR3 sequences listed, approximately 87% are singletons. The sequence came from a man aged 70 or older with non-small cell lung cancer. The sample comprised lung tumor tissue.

Here the CDR3 reads CASCLDPTGDRGEQIF. The CDR3 bases are TGTGCCAGCTGCTTAGATCCCACGGGGGACAGGGGTGAGCAGATCTTC. The rearrangement joins TRBV11-3 to TRBJ2-1; 10 bases are shared with TRBD1. The CDR3 runs 16 residues. Germline CDR1 and CDR2: SGHNT and YENEEA.